These 21 T cell receptor beta chains were sequenced from one sample in a study of blood T cell repertoires in COVID-19. The repertoire was sequenced with immunoSEQ multiplex PCR; TCRdb's copy has only in-frame clones and lacks some. The profile shows fewer than 300,000 clones, about 87% of them singletons. The material sequenced was peripheral blood. Receptor source: a man aged 55 to 70 who had recovered from COVID-19.

This sequence joins TRBV15 and TRBJ2-1; 7 positions agree with TRBD2. This CDR3 contains 14 residues. The trim removed 1 base at V and 6 bases at J, leaving 3 bases unmatched. The germline V gene encodes CDR1 LNHNV and CDR2 YYDKDF (reference sequence). CDR3 in DNA: TGTGCCACCAGCAGAGTGGGGGGGAGCAATGAGCAGTTCTTC. It yields the protein CATSRVGGSNEQFF.

The chain has TRBV5-1 and TRBJ2-1, with 14 positions matching TRBD2. Germline V gives CDR1 SGHRS, CDR2 YFSETQ. The ends lost 9 bases at V and 0 bases at J; junction bases unmatched: 14. This CDR3 has 19 amino acids. Here the CDR3 reads CANDAQRLAGGSSYNEQFF. CDR3 DNA: TGCGCCAACGATGCCCAACGACTAGCGGGGGGGAGCTCCTACAATGAGCAGTTCTTC. Complete variable domain (other parts from reference TRBV5-1 and TRBJ2-1): KAGVTQTPRYLIKTRGQQVTLSCSPISGHRSVSWYQQTPGQGLQFLFEYFSETQRNKGNFPGRFSGRQFSNSRSEMNVSTLELGDSALYLCANDAQRLAGGSSYNEQFFGPGTRLTVL.

This clone was recorded only once. V is TRBV18 and J is TRBJ2-6, with a possible D match to TRBD1 (6 bases). CDR3 length: 16 residues. Germline-derived CDR1 and CDR2 are KGHSH and LQKENI. V dropped 3 bases and J dropped 2 bases, with 11 bases sitting between them. DNA for the CDR3: TGTGCCAGCTCACCGCAGGGGTTGACTGGGGCCAACGTCCTGACTTTC. This translates into CASSPQGLTGANVLTF.

Only one count was recorded for this clone. The chain uses TRBV2 and TRBJ2-6; unclear D gene. This CDR3 is 17 amino acids long. Germline V lookup: CDR1 SNHLY, CDR2 FYNNEI. V gave up 2 bases and J gave up 0 bases, with 11 bases separating them. CDR3 coding DNA: TGTGCCAGCAGTGAAATACGACAACACTCTGGGGCCAACGTCCTGACTTTC. Translation: CASSEIRQHSGANVLTF.

The chain joins TRBV28 to TRBJ2-3; TRBD2 agrees at 14 bases. From germline, CDR1 is MDHEN and CDR2 SYDVKM. The CDR3 covers 20 residues. The V segment lost 2 bases and the J segment 2 bases; nucleotides outside the gene matches: 12. Here the CDR3 DNA reads TGTGCCAGCAGTTTAAGGAGGAGGACTAGCGGGGGGTCCGACACAGATACGCAGTATTTT. Encoded protein: CASSLRRRTSGGSDTDTQYF.

The J gene is TRBJ2-5, the V gene TRBV9, with D maybe TRBD1 (6 bases). The CDR3 contains 15 residues. Trimming shortened V by 4 bases and J by 7 bases, and 20 bases separated the two germline ends. CDR1 and CDR2 from the germline V gene are SGDLS and YYNGEE. CDR3 coding DNA: TGTGCCAGCAGCCTCGGGACGGACAGAGGTGGGACCCAGTACTTC. Its translation: CASSLGTDRGGTQYF.

A remark on this clone: Other DNA variants within this sample encode the same CDR3. The chain carries TRBV7-3 and TRBJ2-2; D ambiguous. This CDR3 is built from 15 residues. Germline values: CDR1 SGHTA, CDR2 FQGTGA. V was clipped by 2 bases and J by 2 bases, with 9 bases between them. The CDR3 region is CASSLSRANTGELFF. The CDR3 DNA sequence: TGTGCCAGCAGCTTATCACGCGCTAACACCGGGGAGCTGTTTTTT.

This sequence joins TRBV9 and TRBJ2-1, with a weak D call TRBD1 (6 bases). The CDR3 extends over 17 amino acids. Germline CDR1 and CDR2: SGDLS and YYNGEE. V was clipped by 0 bases and J by 0 bases, with 13 bases between them. CDR3 in amino acids: CASSVVGGSSSYNEQFF. Written as DNA, the CDR3 is TGTGCCAGCAGCGTAGTTGGGGGCTCGAGCTCCTACAATGAGCAGTTCTTC.

The chain recombines TRBV5-1 with TRBJ2-3; 9 bases map to TRBD2. Trimming at V came to 4 bases and at J to 0 bases, leaving 9 bases not matched to a gene. Germline lookup yields CDR1 SGHRS and CDR2 YFSETQ. The CDR3 spans 17 residues. DNA of the CDR3: TGCGCCAGCAGCCCATCCGTAGCGGGGGCAAGCACAGATACGCAGTATTTT. Translation gives CASSPSVAGASTDTQYF.

The rearrangement uses TRBV11-3 and TRBJ2-5, with 8 bases that match TRBD2. Losses at the gene ends were 5 bases for V and 2 bases for J; bases not matched to a gene: 1. The CDR3 has 13 residues. Germline CDR1 is SGHNT and CDR2 is YENEEA. The CDR3: CASSPSGQETQYF. CDR3 bases: TGTGCCAGCAGCCCTAGCGGGCAAGAGACCCAGTACTTC.

The chain couples TRBV5-6 to TRBJ1-6, with TRBD1 as a possible D gene (6 bases). V was trimmed by 4 bases and J by 2 bases, leaving 13 bases between them. The CDR3 sequence is 16 residues long. The germline gives CDR1 SGHDT, CDR2 YYEEEE. The CDR3 sequence: CASSPSGEAYNSPLHF. CDR3 nucleotides: TGTGCCAGCAGCCCGTCAGGGGAAGCCTATAATTCACCCCTCCACTTT.

This clone was found once. The chain uses TRBV11-2 and TRBJ1-6; tentatively, D is TRBD1 (6 bases). V lost 6 bases and J 4 bases, leaving 19 bases between the germline ends. Germline V gives CDR1 SGHAT, CDR2 FQNNGV. This CDR3 comprises 17 residues. CDR3 loop: CASSINSGTRYNSPLHF. CDR3 in DNA: TGTGCCAGCAGTATCAACTCCGGGACAAGGTATAATTCACCCCTCCACTTT. The full variable domain, its missing parts supplied by reference TRBV11-2 and TRBJ1-6, is EAGVAQSPRYKIIEKRQSVAFWCNPISGHATLYWYQQILGQGPKLLIQFQNNGVVDDSQLPKDRFSAERLKGVDSTLKIQPAKLEDSAVYLCASSINSGTRYNSPLHFGNGTRLTVT.

The chain uses TRBV5-1 and TRBJ2-2, with TRBD2 identical over 12 bases. The CDR3 sequence is 18 residues long. The ends lost 4 bases at V and 0 bases at J; junction bases unmatched: 7. Germline V gene data show CDR1 as SGHRS and CDR2 as YFSETQ. The CDR3 region has the DNA TGCGCCAGCAGCCGCCGCCTAGCGGGGGGGGCGAACACCGGGGAGCTGTTTTTT. Translating gives CASSRRLAGGANTGELFF.

V and J are TRBV13 and TRBJ2-1, with 7 positions matching TRBD1. Germline V lookup: CDR1 PRHDT, CDR2 FYEKMQ (reference sequence). The CDR3 has 15 residues. V shed 5 bases, J shed 4 bases, and the junction held 8 bases outside the gene matches. The CDR3 loop is CASSGTGTEYNEQFF. CDR3 nucleotides: TGTGCCAGCAGCGGCACCGGGACAGAATACAATGAGCAGTTCTTC.

The gene calls are TRBV5-1 and TRBJ1-6, with D possibly being TRBD1 (6 bases). CDR3 size: 13 residues. Trimming left V 5 bases short and J 8 bases short, with 11 bases between. Germline values: CDR1 SGHRS, CDR2 YFSETQ. CDR3 region: CASREQGDSPLHF. The CDR3 nucleotides read TGCGCCAGCAGGGAACAGGGCGATTCACCCCTCCACTTT.

A single count supports this clone. V is TRBV5-5 and J is TRBJ1-1, with D perhaps matching TRBD1 (5 bases). Germline CDR1 is SGHKS and CDR2 is YYEKEE (reference sequence). The CDR3 runs 14 residues. V shed 2 bases and J shed 3 bases, with 11 bases lying between them. DNA for the CDR3: TGTGCCAGCAGCTTCGGCAGGGCAGACACTGAAGCTTTCTTT. This sequence encodes CASSFGRADTEAFF. Full variable domain (remainder filled in from reference TRBV5-5 and TRBJ1-1): DAGVTQSPTHLIKTRGQQVTLRCSPISGHKSVSWYQQVLGQGPQFIFQYYEKEERGRGNFPDRFSARQFPNYSSELNVNALLLGDSALYLCASSFGRADTEAFFGQGTRLTVV.

This clone was seen only a few times. The chain joins TRBV7-9 to TRBJ2-7, with D perhaps TRBD2 (7 bases). From germline, CDR1 is SEHNR and CDR2 FQNEAQ (reference sequence). This CDR3 contains 16 residues. Trimming left V 4 bases short and J 6 bases short, with 22 bases between. The CDR3 nucleotides are TGTGCCAGCAGCTCCCCGGGGGGCGGGCAAGCCGGCGAGCAGTACTTC. Residues: CASSSPGGGQAGEQYF.

The chain links TRBV5-8 to TRBJ2-3; tentatively, D is TRBD1 (6 bases). Germline CDR1 reads SGHTS; CDR2 reads YDEGEE. The CDR3 has 16 amino acids. V lost 3 bases and J 6 bases, leaving 20 bases between the germline ends. CDR3 loop: CASSSEHRTDEDTQYF. The CDR3 bases are TGTGCCAGCAGCTCAGAACACCGGACAGACGAGGATACGCAGTATTTT.

The chain carries TRBV5-4 and TRBJ1-3; the match to TRBD1 covers 8 bases. J gave up 5 bases and V 2 bases, and 6 bases lay outside the gene matches. Germline lookup yields CDR1 SGHNT and CDR2 YYREEE (reference sequence). This CDR3 is 15 amino acids long. The CDR3: CASSFRGQARNTIYF. The CDR3, as DNA: TGTGCCAGCAGCTTCAGGGGACAGGCTAGAAACACCATATATTTT.

The V gene is TRBV6-2 or TRBV6-3, the J gene TRBJ2-7, with a tentative D call TRBD2 (5 bases). Germline CDR1 reads MNHEY; CDR2 reads SVGEGT. The CDR3 is 14 amino acids. Trimming shortened V by 5 bases and J by 2 bases, and 13 bases separated the two germline ends. The CDR3: CASSSGGTPYEQYF. CDR3 sequence (DNA): TGTGCCAGCAGTAGTGGAGGCACTCCCTACGAGCAGTACTTC.

The V and J genes are TRBV12-3 or TRBV12-4 and TRBJ2-1; D remains ambiguous. Trimming stripped 6 bases from V and 5 bases from J, with 11 bases between. The CDR3 loop spans 13 amino acids. In DNA, the CDR3 is TGTGCCAGCAGCCGTGCCAGTAACAATGAGCAGTTCTTC. It codes for CASSRASNNEQFF.